Presented here are 8 T cell receptor beta chains from one specimen sequenced in a study of response to subunit inactivated influenza vaccine. Each CDR3 protein is one row after TCRdb ran MiXCR on the RT-PCR reads. Counted here are about 520,000 distinct CDR3 sequences, roughly 7.6% occurring once; the ten biggest clones make up 13%. The sample consisted of PBMCs from blood, taken approximately 25 months after vaccination. These receptors all come from a man between 50 and 70 years old who received an inactivated influenza vaccine.

The rearrangement uses TRBV11-2 and TRBJ2-4, with unresolved D. The CDR3 sequence is 13 residues long. Germline assignment: CDR1 SGHAT and CDR2 FQNNGV. The germline V and J ends were trimmed by 6 bases and 1 base, with 7 bases remaining between them. CDR3 region: CASRRLAKNIQYF. The CDR3, as DNA: TGTGCCAGCAGGCGACTCGCCAAAAACATTCAGTACTTC.

This clonotype has at least ten counts. Written as DNA, the CDR3 is TGTGCCAGCAGTCAGCGAGGGAGTCGGGTCCATGAGCAGTTCTTC. The encoded protein is CASSQRGSRVHEQFF. This chain uses TRBV7-9 with TRBJ2-1, with a possible D match to TRBD2 (5 bases). The germline V and J ends were trimmed by 6 bases and 8 bases, with 20 bases remaining between them. The CDR3 length is 15 residues. The germline CDR1 and CDR2 sequences are SEHNR and FQNEAQ (reference sequence).

The chain joins TRBV7-2 to TRBJ2-7; D may be TRBD2 (6 bases). V was cut by 1 base and J by 1 base, with 11 bases left in between. Per germline, CDR1 SGHTA and CDR2 FQGNSA. The length of the CDR3 is 15 residues. The CDR3, as DNA: TGTGCCAGCAGCTTAGTAGGAGGGGATTCCTACGAGCAGTACTTC. It specifies CASSLVGGDSYEQYF.

The chain couples TRBV5-5 to TRBJ1-5; 8 nucleotides align to TRBD1. Germline V lookup: CDR1 SGHKS, CDR2 YYEKEE (reference sequence). The CDR3 runs 18 residues. J gave up 0 bases and V 2 bases, and 10 bases lay outside the gene matches. CDR3 amino acids: CASSFQGATPYSNQPQHF. The CDR3 DNA reads TGTGCCAGCAGCTTCCAGGGGGCGACCCCTTATAGCAATCAGCCCCAGCATTTT.

A few counts support this clonotype. CDR3 protein: CASKDRLDHVYGYTF. The DNA for the CDR3 is TGTGCCAGCAAGGACCGACTAGACCACGTCTATGGCTACACCTTC. The chain carries TRBV21-1 and TRBJ1-2. TRBV21-1 corresponds to a pseudogene. The CDR3 sequence is 15 residues long.

V is TRBV7-2 and J is TRBJ2-5; maybe TRBD1 (5 bases). Germline-derived CDR1 and CDR2 are SGHTA and FQGNSA. V dropped 1 base and J dropped 5 bases, with 11 bases sitting between them. This CDR3 contains 14 residues. CDR3 in DNA: TGTGCCAGCAGCTTAGGGTATCCAGGGGAGACCCAGTACTTC. Its translation is CASSLGYPGETQYF.

The rearrangement links TRBV12-3 or TRBV12-4 to TRBJ1-4; 9 bases agree with TRBD1. This CDR3 region has 15 residues. Trimming at V came to 6 bases and at J to 7 bases, leaving 9 bases not matched to a gene. CDR3 sequence reads: CASSWTGQGPEKLFF. The CDR3 nucleotides read TGTGCCAGCAGCTGGACGGGACAGGGCCCTGAAAAACTGTTTTTT.

This clonotype turned up a few times. This chain connects TRBV29-1 to TRBJ2-1; D ambiguous. V gave up 4 bases and J gave up 10 bases, with 17 bases separating them. From germline, CDR1 is SQVTM and CDR2 ANQGSEA. This CDR3 spans 13 amino acids. The CDR3 is CSVGINLAGEQFF. CDR3 DNA: TGCAGCGTTGGGATAAATCTGGCTGGGGAGCAGTTCTTC.